This entry describes one T cell receptor (beta chain). The record originates from a study of blood T cell repertoires in COVID-19. For the study at large: Whether acute or convalescent, the COVID-19 samples came from the United States, Italy and Spain. Sources were T cells, B-cell-depleted T cells, or PBMCs; the material itself was cDNA or gDNA.

With V trimmed by 5 bases and J by 7 bases, 6 bases remained unmatched. The CDR3 is 13 residues long. Per the germline V gene, CDR1 is LNHDA and CDR2 is SQIVND (reference sequence). Per the original methods: Reference gene primer amplification gave nucleated cell count estimates. Generated by immunoSEQ multiplex PCR, the TCRdb table keeps only in-frame clones and is missing some. From that table come the V and J calls and clone size; the DNA was used to work out D and trimming. The sample contains around 400,000 clones, more than 70% of which appear only once. A Seattle source enrolled patients during active infection and followed them longitudinally.

The sample comprised peripheral blood. The chain combines TRBV19 with TRBJ1-2; 8 bases map to TRBD1. The sequence derives from an older woman with COVID-19, enrolled during active disease. CDR3 nucleotides: TGTGCCAGTAGTTTGACAGGGGAGACTGGCTACACCTTC. It yields the protein CASSLTGETGYTF.